A selection of T cell receptor beta chains follows, all from one sample in a study of T cell repertoires in cytomegalovirus infection. From the reads, TCRdb called clonotypes with MiXCR, one entry per CDR3 protein. The repertoire consists of roughly 700,000 distinct CDR3 sequences, with around 30% occurring once and the leading ten covering 15% to 20%. No cognate antigen is known for these TCRs. Sequenced here: cultured PBMCs, sampled from culture after CMV antigen stimulation. These receptors originate from a human donor in good health (CMV status not recorded). Some clones in this sample may be carry-over from other donors' samples. Each CDR3 is given with its conserved first and last residue. The order of the fields is J gene, clone size, CDR3 length, V gene, D gene, CDR3 protein, CDR3 DNA. A D gene is named only where the DNA matches it firmly. Part of the rows lack a size; the others show once, few, many or a class for expanded clones.

TRBJ1-5 few 13 TRBV20-1 NA CSAVRANQQPQHF TGCAGTGCTGTCCGGGCCAACCAACAGCCCCAGCATTTT
TRBJ2-6 NA 19 TRBV4-1 TRBD2 CASSHRGLAGGSGANVLTF TGCGCCAGCAGCCACCGCGGACTAGCGGGAGGCTCTGGGGCCAACGTCCTGACTTTC
TRBJ1-4 NA 13 TRBV29-1 NA CSALTGLNEKLFF TGCAGCGCCCTGACAGGACTAAATGAAAAACTGTTTTTT
TRBJ2-1 few 17 TRBV6-5 TRBD2 CATSRAGGSITYNEQFF TGTGCCACTAGTAGGGCGGGAGGCTCTATCACTTACAATGAGCAGTTCTTC
TRBJ1-3 few 12 TRBV2 NA CASKRGADTIYF TGTGCCAGCAAGCGAGGGGCGGACACCATATATTTT
TRBJ2-5 NA 16 TRBV18 NA CASSPPVRRDQETQYF TGTGCCAGCTCACCACCGGTGAGAAGAGACCAAGAGACCCAGTACTTC
TRBJ1-1 few 15 TRBV24-1 NA CATSGSDSLNTEAFF TGTGCCACCAGTGGGTCGGACAGCTTGAACACTGAAGCTTTCTTT
TRBJ2-1 many 16 TRBV6-2/TRBV6-3 TRBD1 CASRHPGQGTTFEQFF TGTGCCAGCCGGCACCCGGGACAGGGTACAACTTTTGAGCAGTTCTTC
TRBJ1-1 many 14 TRBV7-2 NA CASSLVQTNTEAFF TGTGCCAGCAGCTTAGTACAGACGAACACTGAAGCTTTCTTT
TRBJ2-7 few 13 TRBV28 NA CASTAGAAYEQYF TGTGCCAGCACCGCTGGGGCGGCCTACGAGCAGTACTTC
TRBJ1-1 NA 14 TRBV19 NA CASSRQAVNTEAFF TGTGCCAGTAGCCGACAAGCCGTGAACACTGAAGCTTTCTTT
TRBJ2-3 few 14 TRBV20-1 NA CSARDFTSTDTQYF TGCAGTGCTAGAGATTTCACGAGCACAGATACGCAGTATTTT
TRBJ2-5 few 14 TRBV5-4 TRBD2 CASSLKRGSETQYF TGTGCCAGCAGCTTGAAACGCGGGAGCGAGACCCAGTACTTC
TRBJ2-7 NA 21 TRBV12-3/TRBV12-4 NA CASSSAPLWRKPEGSAYEQYF TGTGCCAGCAGTTCTGCCCCTCTTTGGCGGAAACCCGAGGGTAGCGCCTACGAGCAGTACTTC
TRBJ2-1 NA 15 TRBV20-1 NA CSARHRDLWDNEQFF TGCAGTGCTAGGCACAGGGACCTTTGGGACAATGAGCAGTTCTTC
TRBJ1-2 NA 12 TRBV29-1 NA CSGQTGMGGYTF TGCAGCGGCCAAACAGGAATGGGGGGCTACACCTTC
TRBJ2-1 NA 13 TRBV11-2 NA CASRSDSYNEQFF TGTGCCAGCCGCTCGGATTCATACAATGAGCAGTTCTTC
TRBJ2-1 NA 16 TRBV7-2 TRBD2 CASSRGLAGDNHEQFF TGTGCCAGCAGCCGTGGACTAGCGGGAGACAACCATGAGCAGTTCTTC
TRBJ2-3 NA 14 TRBV18 NA CASSPPWLPDTQYF TGTGCCAGCTCACCACCGTGGCTCCCAGATACGCAGTATTTT
TRBJ2-1 NA 16 TRBV20-1 TRBD2 CSARDPSGRFDNEQFF TGCAGTGCTAGAGACCCTAGCGGGAGGTTCGACAATGAGCAGTTCTTC
TRBJ2-7 NA 14 TRBV6-1 NA CASSYGGAPYEQYF TGTGCCAGCAGTTATGGGGGCGCCCCCTACGAGCAGTACTTC
TRBJ1-1 NA 10 TRBV7-9 NA CASSVDEAFF TGTGCCAGCAGCGTTGACGAAGCTTTCTTT
TRBJ1-1 many 14 TRBV7-6 NA CASSLAGSDTEAFF TGTGCCAGCAGCTTAGCGGGATCAGACACTGAAGCTTTCTTT
TRBJ2-1 few 13 TRBV20-1 TRBD1 CSAYGTDYNEQFF TGCAGTGCTTATGGGACAGACTACAATGAGCAGTTCTTC
TRBJ1-6 many 13 TRBV7-2 NA CASSLETNSPLHF TGTGCCAGCAGCTTAGAAACGAATTCACCCCTCCACTTT
TRBJ1-3 NA 15 TRBV7-2 NA CASSPQAGARNTIYF TGTGCCAGCAGCCCGCAGGCCGGGGCGAGAAACACCATATATTTT
TRBJ1-3 many 13 TRBV7-2 NA CASSLGLSRGKYF TGTGCCAGCAGCTTAGGCCTTTCTCGGGGGAAATATTTT
TRBJ1-4 NA 14 TRBV7-2 TRBD1 CASSSGTGRGKLFF TGTGCCAGCAGCTCGGGGACAGGAAGGGGAAAACTGTTTTTT
TRBJ2-5 NA 13 TRBV2 TRBD1 CASSWTGGETQYF TGTGCCAGCAGTTGGACAGGCGGGGAGACCCAGTACTTC
TRBJ2-3 few 12 TRBV7-8 TRBD2 CASSYPGLSQYF TGTGCCAGCAGCTACCCGGGACTATCGCAGTATTTT
TRBJ2-1 NA 15 TRBV5-1 NA CASSFWGDSYNEQFF TGCGCCAGCAGCTTTTGGGGGGACTCCTACAATGAGCAGTTCTTC
TRBJ1-1 NA 12 TRBV7-2 NA CASSPHAEGAFF TGTGCCAGCAGCCCGCACGCTGAGGGCGCTTTCTTT
TRBJ2-7 few 12 TRBV6-1 NA CASTYRSYEQYF TGTGCCAGCACCTACAGATCCTACGAGCAGTACTTC
TRBJ1-3 NA 16 TRBV6-1 TRBD1 CASSEWTGALANTIYF TGTGCCAGCAGTGAGTGGACAGGCGCTCTGGCAAACACCATATATTTT
TRBJ2-7 NA 12 TRBV20-1 NA CSGTPGDYEQYF TGCAGTGGCACTCCAGGTGACTACGAGCAGTACTTC
TRBJ1-1 NA 14 TRBV2 NA CASSEAGVYAEAFF TGTGCCAGCAGTGAAGCTGGGGTTTATGCTGAAGCTTTCTTT
TRBJ1-3 NA 16 TRBV12-3/TRBV12-4 NA CASSFLGVGTGNTIYF TGTGCCAGCAGCTTTTTGGGAGTCGGGACTGGAAACACCATATATTTT
TRBJ2-3 few 13 TRBV11-3 NA CASSLDMGDTQYF TGTGCCAGCAGCTTGGACATGGGGGATACGCAGTATTTT
TRBJ2-5 few 15 TRBV7-9 NA CASSPPGVGGETQYF TGTGCCAGCAGCCCCCCAGGAGTGGGCGGGGAGACCCAGTACTTC
TRBJ1-5 NA 16 TRBV6-2/TRBV6-3 NA CASSSVQGLSNQPQHF TGTGCCAGCAGTTCGGTACAAGGCCTTAGCAATCAGCCCCAGCATTTT
TRBJ2-3 NA 13 TRBV24-1 NA CATRSSYTDTQYF TGTGCCACCCGTTCCAGTTACACAGATACGCAGTATTTT
TRBJ1-2 once 15 TRBV4-1 NA CASSQTETGTAGYTF TGCGCCAGCAGTCAAACTGAGACAGGTACGGCTGGCTACACCTTC
TRBJ1-6 few 14 TRBV20-1 NA CSARTGPGDSPLHF TGCAGTGCTAGAACCGGCCCCGGGGATTCACCCCTCCACTTT
TRBJ2-3 NA 16 TRBV4-1 NA CASSPSGTIFTDTQYF TGCGCCAGCAGCCCCTCGGGGACAATTTTCACAGATACGCAGTATTTT
TRBJ1-3 few 15 TRBV4-1 NA CASSQPAVSGNTIYF TGCGCCAGCAGCCAACCAGCCGTCTCTGGAAACACCATATATTTT
TRBJ2-1 NA 15 TRBV9 TRBD2 CASSDLAGGYNEQFF TGTGCCAGCAGCGATCTCGCGGGAGGGTACAATGAGCAGTTCTTC
TRBJ2-7 NA 16 TRBV4-1 NA CASSPQVQGGSYEQYF TGCGCCAGCAGCCCCCAGGTTCAGGGAGGTTCCTACGAGCAGTACTTC
TRBJ2-1 NA 16 TRBV11-2 NA CASSLETGTLGHEQFF TGTGCCAGCAGCTTAGAGACCGGGACCCTGGGACATGAGCAGTTCTTC
TRBJ2-1 few 15 TRBV7-9 TRBD2 CASSLAGGDANEQFF TGTGCCAGCAGCCTAGCGGGAGGCGATGCCAATGAGCAGTTCTTC
TRBJ2-2 NA 16 TRBV19 TRBD2 CASRPWGTTYTGELFF TGTGCCAGTAGGCCTTGGGGGACTACTTACACCGGGGAGCTGTTTTTT
TRBJ1-6 NA 16 TRBV5-4 NA CASSLVGGTYNSPLHF TGTGCCAGCAGCTTGGTTGGGGGAACCTATAATTCACCCCTCCACTTT
TRBJ1-1 few 14 TRBV7-9 NA CASSWEVKATEAFF TGTGCCAGCAGCTGGGAGGTCAAGGCCACTGAAGCTTTCTTT
TRBJ2-7 once 14 TRBV5-1 TRBD1 CASKTGQGSSEQYF TGCGCCAGCAAGACGGGACAGGGTTCTTCCGAGCAGTACTTC
TRBJ1-3 once 17 TRBV28 NA CASSFHLGTASGNTIYF TGTGCCAGCAGTTTTCACCTCGGGACGGCCTCTGGAAACACCATATATTTT
TRBJ1-2 NA 14 TRBV20-1 NA CSTAGAHPDYGYTF TGCAGCACCGCCGGGGCCCACCCCGACTATGGCTACACCTTC
TRBJ1-2 many 14 TRBV7-2 NA CASSLVSRSTGYTF TGTGCCAGCAGCTTAGTATCCAGGAGTACTGGCTACACCTTC
TRBJ2-3 NA 15 TRBV4-1 NA CASSQEGQTTDTQYF TGCGCCAGCAGCCAAGAAGGGCAGACCACAGATACGCAGTATTTT
TRBJ1-1 few 15 TRBV7-2 TRBD1 CASSLVGGQYTEAFF TGTGCCAGCAGCTTAGTAGGGGGACAGTACACTGAAGCTTTCTTT
TRBJ1-5 few 16 TRBV23-1 NA CASSQSMALLSQPQHF TGCGCCAGCAGTCAATCAATGGCTCTTCTGTCTCAGCCCCAGCATTTT